This T cell receptor (beta chain) comes out of a study of molecular identifiers for immune sequencing clone quantification. General study results and limits: Clones above 20 RNA copies held over 98% of effector molecules, under 1% in naive cells.

Between about 18,000 and 1,000,000 sorted cells, with 10%, 30% or 50% RNA, yielded naive CD8 libraries. A CD8+CD4-CCR7+CD45RA+ gate was used to sort naive CD8 T cells. Per the germline V gene, CDR1 is DFQATT and CDR2 is SNEGSKA (reference sequence). The CDR3 sequence is 16 residues long. V lost 7 bases, J lost 0 bases, and 16 bases lay in between. Both previously described methods and listed TCR primers were employed to make bulk TCR libraries. From the PCR reads, TCRdb called clonotypes with MiXCR, one entry per CDR3 protein. The sample shows more than 450,000 distinct CDR3 sequences, around a fifth of them seen only once. This clonotype was picked up many times. Its antigen is not identified.

The chain employs TRBV20-1 and TRBJ1-6; no clear D gene. The sequenced sample consisted of naive CD8+ T cells from blood, with Jurkat cell RNA spiked in. Subset in this sample: FACS-sorted CD8+CD4-CCR7+CD45RA+ naive T cells. This receptor was taken from a human donor in good health. Some libraries in this study had Jurkat cell RNA spiked in. The CDR3 sequence: CSGKGRIFSYNSPLHF. The CDR3 nucleotides read TGCAGTGGGAAGGGTCGGATTTTCTCCTATAATTCACCCCTCCACTTT.